This passage covers 6 T cell receptor beta chains from one sample sequenced in a study of tumor-infiltrating lymphocytes in primary liver carcinoma. A constant-region primer served to make TCR beta cDNA from roughly 500 ng total RNA. Libraries of TCR beta came from three nested multiplex PCR rounds with slightly modified ARM-PCR. The first two PCR rounds used TRBV1-TRBV30 forward primers with a C-beta reverse primer, roughly 10 cycles each. MiXCR was run by TCRdb on the multiplex PCR reads, yielding one entry per CDR3 protein. The repertoire consists of a few hundred thousand distinct CDR3 sequences, with around three fifths occurring once and the leading ten covering about a sixth. Unsorted whole blood yielded blood RNA, and germline DNA was extracted as well. Sequencing was performed on peripheral blood. The receptors originated from a woman in her thirties with primary liver carcinoma and hepatitis B virus infection.

Only one count was recorded for this clonotype. This may stem from a read error, because a much larger clone lies one nucleotide away. The V gene is TRBV12-3 or TRBV12-4, the J gene TRBJ2-1, with 14 nucleotides matching TRBD2. The CDR3 runs 14 residues. The CDR3 spells CASSWTSGRNGQFF. The CDR3 DNA follows: TGTGCCAGCAGTTGGACTAGCGGGAGGAATGGGCAGTTCTTC.

Points on this clonotype: A much bigger clone sits one base away, suggesting this may be a read error. This chain links TRBV4-2 with TRBJ2-3; 9 nucleotides match TRBD2. The CDR3 covers 20 residues. Germline V CDR1 and CDR2: LGHNA, YNFKEQ. J gave up 2 bases and V 4 bases, and 19 bases lay outside the gene matches. In DNA, the CDR3 is TGTGCCAGCAGCCTTGCGATGGGTAGCGGGGCGGGGGGGGCCACAGATACGCAGTATTTT. This gives the protein CASSLAMGSGAGGATDTQYF.

The chain is built from TRBV12-3 or TRBV12-4 and TRBJ1-3; 7 bases match TRBD1. The CDR3 extends over 16 amino acids. The V segment lost 7 bases and the J segment 4 bases; nucleotides outside the gene matches: 13. CDR3 sequence: CASITGQKLTGNTIYF. As DNA, the CDR3 is TGTGCCAGCATTACGGGACAGAAACTCACCGGAAACACCATATATTTT.

With regard to this clonotype: This clone may be a read error of a much larger clone one base away. The chain combines TRBV12-3 or TRBV12-4 with TRBJ1-2; D remains ambiguous. The CDR3 is made up of 11 amino acids. CDR3 protein: CTSSSNYGYTF. CDR3 DNA sequence: TGTACCAGCAGTTCTAACTATGGCTACACCTTC.

The CDR3 here is CASSSVFGLGDPTDTQYF. The CDR3 nucleotides are TGTGCCAGCAGCTCGGTTTTCGGTTTGGGGGATCCCACAGATACGCAGTATTTT. This rearrangement joins TRBV13 to TRBJ2-3; D might be TRBD1 or TRBD2, each matching 5 bases. The V gene lost 4 bases and the J gene lost 2 bases, with 22 bases spanning the gap. CDR1 is PRHDT, CDR2 FYEKMQ, per germline (reference sequence). The CDR3 is 18 amino acids. Looking up the rest from reference TRBV13 and TRBJ2-3 gives the full variable domain: AAGVIQSPRHLIKEKRETATLKCYPIPRHDTVYWYQQGPGQDPQFLISFYEKMQSDKGSIPDRFSAQQFSDYHSELNMSSLELGDSALYFCASSSVFGLGDPTDTQYFGPGTRLTVL.

This clonotype was found a few times. The chain links TRBV12-3 or TRBV12-4 to TRBJ2-6, with D possibly being TRBD1 (6 bases). This CDR3 contains 17 residues. Deletions cut 5 bases from V and 0 bases from J, with 14 bases between. DNA for the CDR3: TGTGCCAGCAGTGCCAGGGGTCTTATCTCTGGGGCCAACGTCCTGACTTTC. It specifies CASSARGLISGANVLTF.